The rows below give T cell receptor beta chains drawn from one sample of a study of T cells in Graves' hyperthyroidism and ophthalmopathy. TCRdb independently ran MiXCR on the multiplex PCR reads; one entry per CDR3 protein. The table includes some 510,000 distinct CDR3 sequences, about a fifth detected once. The sequencing input was blood. Source of these receptors: a young man with Graves' hyperthyroidism. CDR3s include the opening cysteine and the closing phenylalanine or tryptophan. The D gene is left open where the match is weak. Only part of the rows carry a size: once, few, many, or a class if the clone is expanded.

TRBV12-3/TRBV12-4	NA	many	TRBJ1-2	CASSRDGVPGYTF	TGTGCCAGCAGTAGAGACGGTGTTCCTGGCTACACCTTC
TRBV6-1	TRBD1	many	TRBJ2-2	CASSQTGGTGELFF	TGTGCCAGCAGTCAAACAGGGGGAACCGGGGAGCTGTTTTTT
TRBV19	NA	few	TRBJ1-5	CASSIQGQGGSNQPQHF	TGTGCCAGTAGTATCCAGGGCCAGGGAGGGAGCAATCAGCCCCAGCATTTT
TRBV19	NA	many	TRBJ1-2	CASSIIPGHSYGYTF	TGTGCCAGTAGTATAATCCCGGGACACAGCTATGGCTACACCTTC
TRBV19	NA	few	TRBJ1-5	CASSIPFEADSNQPQHF	TGTGCCAGTAGTATCCCGTTTGAGGCAGATAGCAATCAGCCCCAGCATTTT
TRBV28	NA	many	TRBJ2-5	CASGGGSTIQETQYF	TGTGCCAGCGGGGGTGGAAGTACAATACAAGAGACCCAGTACTTC
TRBV7-2	TRBD1	many	TRBJ2-7	CASSLVATGGYEQYF	TGTGCCAGCAGCTTAGTCGCGACAGGGGGCTACGAGCAGTACTTC
TRBV11-3	NA	many	TRBJ2-5	CASSLQSVETQYF	TGTGCCAGCAGCTTACAGAGCGTCGAAACCCAGTACTTC
TRBV28	NA	many	TRBJ2-5	CASNSQGRKQETQYF	TGTGCCAGCAACAGTCAGGGGCGAAAGCAAGAGACCCAGTACTTC
TRBV12-5	TRBD1	many	TRBJ1-2	CASGLRSSGQITYGYTF	TGTGCTAGTGGTTTGAGATCCTCGGGACAGATAACTTATGGCTACACCTTC
TRBV2	TRBD2	few	TRBJ2-5	CASSAGSGGGQETQYF	TGTGCCAGCAGTGCGGGTAGCGGGGGGGGGCAAGAGACCCAGTACTTC
TRBV6-5	NA	few	TRBJ1-2	CASSYPTGGFYGYTF	TGTGCCAGCAGTTACCCGACGGGCGGATTCTATGGCTACACCTTC
TRBV18	NA	NA	TRBJ2-7	CASSDGRHSYEQYF	TGTGCCAGCTCGGACGGGCGCCACTCCTACGAGCAGTACTTC
TRBV18	TRBD1	NA	TRBJ1-5	CASSPTGTGPWPQHF	TGTGCCAGCTCACCAACGGGGACAGGCCCTTGGCCCCAGCATTTT
TRBV5-1	NA	many	TRBJ1-1	CASSHRGGQLNTEAFF	TGCGCCAGCAGCCATCGAGGCGGACAGTTGAACACTGAAGCTTTCTTT
TRBV28	NA	many	TRBJ2-5	CASSRDVQETQYF	TGTGCCAGCAGTCGGGACGTCCAAGAGACCCAGTACTTC
TRBV27	NA	many	TRBJ1-1	CASHRQVEAFF	TGTGCCAGCCACCGACAGGTTGAAGCTTTCTTT
TRBV15	TRBD2	many	TRBJ2-1	CATRGEGNEQFF	TGTGCCACCAGGGGGGAGGGCAATGAGCAGTTCTTC
TRBV20-1	TRBD2	NA	TRBJ2-7	CSARSGGVAGRQYF	TGCAGTGCTAGATCGGGGGGAGTAGCGGGGAGGCAGTACTTC
TRBV29-1	NA	many	TRBJ2-5	CSVAVETQYF	TGCAGCGTTGCAGTGGAGACCCAGTACTTC
TRBV11-2	TRBD1	many	TRBJ2-7	CASSYSGTETYEQYF	TGTGCCAGCAGCTATTCCGGGACAGAGACCTACGAGCAGTACTTC